Shown below are 11 T cell receptor beta chains from a single sample sequenced in a study of blood T cell repertoires in COVID-19. Clones were sequenced by immunoSEQ multiplex PCR, and TCRdb holds only the in-frame ones, with some missing. Seen here are about 320,000 clones, nearly 90% observed once, and the top ten hold less than 6%. Sequenced sample: PBMCs or T cells enriched from blood (not recorded which). The receptor source for this set is a woman in her twenties or thirties who had recovered from COVID-19.

The chain recombines TRBV12-3 or TRBV12-4 with TRBJ1-2; 8 nucleotides align to TRBD1. Trimming took 6 bases from V and 6 from J; bases not matched to a gene: 3. The CDR3 loop spans 12 amino acids. CDR3 sequence reads: CASRTGADGYTF. The CDR3 DNA sequence: TGTGCCAGCAGGACAGGGGCTGATGGCTACACCTTC.

The genes are TRBV9 and TRBJ1-5; D uncertain. V lost 2 bases, J lost 1 base, and 7 bases lay in between. This CDR3 is 14 amino acids long. Germline loops: CDR1 SGDLS, CDR2 YYNGEE. CDR3 residues: CASSVAASNQPQHF. The CDR3 region has the DNA TGTGCCAGCAGCGTGGCGGCCAGCAATCAGCCCCAGCATTTT. The whole variable domain, filled in from reference TRBV9 and TRBJ1-5, reads DSGVTQTPKHLITATGQRVTLRCSPRSGDLSVYWYQQSLDQGLQFLIQYYNGEERAKGNILERFSAQQFPDLHSELNLSSLELGDSALYFCASSVAASNQPQHFGDGTRLSIL.

This chain joins TRBV7-8 and TRBJ1-4; 7 bases match TRBD1. Germline CDR1 reads SGHVS; CDR2 reads FQNEAQ. CDR3 length: 15 residues. V gave up 7 bases and J gave up 5 bases; unmatched junction bases: 10. The CDR3 reads CASTQQGWRNEKLFF. DNA for the CDR3: TGTGCCAGCACCCAACAGGGGTGGAGAAATGAAAAACTGTTTTTT.

The genes are TRBV14 and TRBJ2-3; 7 nucleotides line up with TRBD1. This CDR3 spans 14 amino acids. V trimming: 4 bases; J trimming: 4 bases; junction bases outside the gene matches: 5. Looked up from germline, CDR1 is SGHDN and CDR2 is FVKESK. In nucleotides, the CDR3 is TGTGCCAGCAGCCTAGGGGGCGCCCCAGATACGCAGTATTTT. Translation gives CASSLGGAPDTQYF.

The genes are TRBV5-1 and TRBJ2-1, with 9 bases fitting TRBD1. The CDR3 extends over 13 amino acids. The germline gives CDR1 SGHRS, CDR2 YFSETQ. In DNA form, the CDR3 reads TGCGCAGGCGGGCTTACAGGGGGCGATGAGCAGTTCTTC. It translates to CAGGLTGGDEQFF. Complete variable domain (other parts from reference TRBV5-1 and TRBJ2-1): KAGVTQTPRYLIKTRGQQVTLSCSPISGHRSVSWYQQTPGQGLQFLFEYFSETQRNKGNFPGRFSGRQFSNSRSEMNVSTLELGDSALYLCAGGLTGGDEQFFGPGTRLTVL.

The chain carries TRBV7-9 and TRBJ1-2; D unresolved. Germline CDR1 reads SEHNR; CDR2 reads FQNEAQ (reference sequence). V was clipped by 0 bases and J by 8 bases, with 7 bases between them. The CDR3 extends over 12 amino acids. The CDR3 DNA reads TGTGCCAGCAGCTTAGCTTCTAAAGGCTACACCTTC. This encodes CASSLASKGYTF.

V and J are TRBV30 and TRBJ1-2; TRBD1 matches at 10 bases. The CDR3 consists of 15 residues. CDR1 is GTSNPN, CDR2 SVGIG, per germline (reference sequence). V lost 4 bases to trimming and J lost 3 bases; unmatched junction nucleotides: 8. The CDR3 sequence is CAWIHPGTGDYGYTF. CDR3 nucleotide sequence: TGTGCCTGGATTCACCCCGGGACAGGGGACTATGGCTACACCTTC.

The V gene is TRBV18, the J gene TRBJ1-6; perhaps TRBD1 as D (6 bases). This CDR3 region has 15 residues. The V end was cut by 3 bases, the J end by 7 bases, with 13 bases between. The V gene's germline CDR1 is KGHSH and CDR2 LQKENI. This chain's CDR3 is CASSPQTGQNSPLHF. The CDR3, as DNA: TGTGCCAGCTCACCCCAAACAGGGCAGAATTCACCCCTCCACTTT.

As for this clone: The junction and the germline gene differ at one end; a read error may be behind it. The chain recombines TRBV7-6 with TRBJ2-7; 8 bases are shared with TRBD1. Per the germline V gene, CDR1 is SGHVS and CDR2 is FNYEAQ. The CDR3 contains 14 residues. CDR3 nucleotides: TGTGCCAGCAGCATAGCCGGGACAGGTAGGGAGCAGTACTTC. It encodes CASSIAGTGREQYF. Looking up the rest from reference TRBV7-6 and TRBJ2-7 gives the full variable domain: GAGVSQSPRYKVTKRGQDVALRCDPISGHVSLYWYRQALGQGPEFLTYFNYEAQQDKSGLPNDRFSAERPEGSISTLTIQRTEQRDSAMYRCASSIAGTGREQYFGPGTRLTVT.

The CDR3 DNA reads as TGTGCCAGCAGCGGCTTTTACGAGCAGTACTTC. This encodes CASSGFYEQYF. The J gene is TRBJ2-7, the V gene TRBV6-2 or TRBV6-3; no reliable D call. The CDR3 runs 11 residues. The germline V gene encodes CDR1 MNHEY and CDR2 SVGEGT. Trimming shortened V by 6 bases and J by 4 bases, and 7 bases separated the two germline ends.

The chain couples TRBV7-9 to TRBJ1-6, with TRBD1 matching 7 bases. Germline values: CDR1 SEHNR, CDR2 FQNEAQ (reference sequence). The CDR3 totals 15 residues. J lost 10 bases, V lost 1 base, and 7 bases had no gene match. DNA for the CDR3: TGTGCCAGCAGCTTAGAGGGGGCAGGGCAGTCACCCCTCCACTTT. Its protein product is CASSLEGAGQSPLHF.